The subject of this entry is one TCR beta chain. What it binds is not known. The data originate from a study of T cell responses to AZD1222 COVID-19 vaccine. Study-wide results and limits: Regions 160-218 and 743-854 held dominance among vaccine-associated CD4 TCRs, which spanned spike. It should be noted that donors were predominantly white British and more often female, and clonal diversity was possibly underestimated. At baseline, seropositivity was found in only a handful of AZD1222 recipients. Reportedly, nearly half of unique spike TCRs recognized epitopes outside B.1.351/B.1.1.7 mutations.

Germline values: CDR1 MDHEN, CDR2 SYDVKM. The CDR3 sequence is 14 residues long. V trimming: 2 bases; J trimming: 3 bases; junction bases outside the gene matches: 1. Sequenced by immunoSEQ multiplex PCR; TCRdb stores in-frame clones only, minus some. The sample has some 96,000 clones; 88% are singletons. The specimen was peripheral blood, collected on day 0 of AZD1222 vaccination. The sequence derives from an adult in good health. V and J are TRBV28 and TRBJ2-3; 8 bases map to TRBD2. CDR3 amino acids: CASSLAGGTDTQYF. The CDR3 coding sequence is TGTGCCAGCAGTTTAGCGGGAGGTACAGATACGCAGTATTTT.